These T cell receptor beta chains were read from a single sample in a study of control samples from healthy donors and cancer patients. Clones were sequenced by immunoSEQ multiplex PCR, and TCRdb holds only the in-frame ones, with some missing. This table holds some 95,000 clones, around nine tenths found once. The sequencing input was blood. These receptors all come from a man younger than 40 in good health. Both conserved end residues are part of each CDR3. The D gene is left open where the match is weak.

j_call | v_call | d_call | cdr3_nt | cdr3_aa
TRBJ2-4 | TRBV21-1 | . | TGTGCCAGCAGCAAATGGGAAGGGAGTAGCGGGAGACCCAAAAACATTCAGTACTTC | CASSKWEGSSGRPKNIQYF
TRBJ2-5 | TRBV29-1 | TRBD1 | TGCAGCGTGGAGACAGGGGGATTAGGAGAGACCCAGTACTTC | CSVETGGLGETQYF
TRBJ2-2 | TRBV5-4 | . | TGTGCCAGCAGCTTGGTTCCGCAGGACGCGAACACCGGGGAGCTGTTTTTT | CASSLVPQDANTGELFF
TRBJ2-7 | TRBV29-1 | . | TGCAGCGTCCTCAGGGAATCCTACGAGCAGTACTTC | CSVLRESYEQYF
TRBJ2-6 | TRBV28 | . | TGTGCCAGCAGTCAGGCCCCGGGGGCCAACGTCCTGACTTTC | CASSQAPGANVLTF
TRBJ2-7 | TRBV4-1 | TRBD2 | TGCGCCAGCAGCCTTGGGCGAAGCTGGGTCGGCGGGAGGATACTGTACGAGCAGTACTTC | CASSLGRSWVGGRILYEQYF
TRBJ2-1 | TRBV7-7 | . | TGTGCCAGCAGCCCGAGCGGGCCATACCGCTCCTACAATGAGCAGTTCTTC | CASSPSGPYRSYNEQFF
TRBJ1-4 | TRBV19 | . | TGTGCCAGTAGTATCGACAGTACTAATGAAAAACTGTTTTTT | CASSIDSTNEKLFF
TRBJ1-2 | TRBV11-3 | TRBD1 | TGTGCCAGCAGCTTAGAACGGACAGGGGAGTATGGCTACACCTTC | CASSLERTGEYGYTF
TRBJ2-2 | TRBV4-1 | TRBD1 | TGCGCCAGCAGCCAAAGACAGGGGGCAGTCACCGGGGAGCTGTTTTTT | CASSQRQGAVTGELFF